One and the same sample provided the 32 T cell receptor beta chains below, sequenced in a study of T cell responses to AZD1222 COVID-19 vaccine. The table came from immunoSEQ multiplex PCR; TCRdb's copy has only in-frame clones and leaves some out. The sample gives roughly 81,000 clones, approximately 88% of which show up once; 15% to 20% is in the top ten. Sequences were derived from peripheral blood, sampled on day 0 of AZD1222 vaccination. The receptors here all came from an adult in good health.

This clone was seen just once. The gene calls are TRBV10-3 and TRBJ1-6, with D maybe TRBD1 (5 bases). V lost 6 bases and J 4 bases, leaving 13 bases between the germline ends. The CDR3 is made up of 15 amino acids. Germline CDR1 is ENHRY and CDR2 is SYGVKD. The CDR3 sequence is CAIRTVDKYNSPLHF. The CDR3 DNA reads as TGTGCCATCAGGACGGTGGACAAATATAATTCACCCCTCCACTTT.

V usage is TRBV3-1 (or the pseudogene TRBV3-2) and J usage is TRBJ2-7; maybe TRBD1 (6 bases). V dropped 3 bases and J dropped 3 bases, with 9 bases sitting between them. The CDR3 loop spans 13 amino acids. Germline V CDR1 and CDR2: LGHDT, YNNKEL (reference sequence). DNA of the CDR3: TGTGCCAGCAGCCAGGACAGACACTACGAGCAGTACTTC. This gives the protein CASSQDRHYEQYF.

The chain links TRBV10-3 to TRBJ1-3; D possibly corresponds to TRBD1 (6 bases). This CDR3 is built from 14 residues. Germline assignment: CDR1 ENHRY and CDR2 SYGVKD. V lost 6 bases and J lost 1, with 10 bases in between. CDR3 sequence: CAIRGDTSGNTIYF. The CDR3 DNA reads TGTGCCATCAGGGGGGACACTTCTGGAAACACCATATATTTT.

The chain uses TRBV25-1 and TRBJ1-1; no clear D gene. Trimming stripped 1 base from V and 3 bases from J, with 9 bases between. The CDR3 is made up of 14 amino acids. Germline lookup yields CDR1 MGHDK and CDR2 SYGVNS. In DNA, the CDR3 is TGTGCCAGCAGTGAATCGGGGAGGTACACTGAAGCTTTCTTT. Protein: CASSESGRYTEAFF.

This sequence joins TRBV27 and TRBJ2-1; TRBD1 might be the D (5 bases). Germline values: CDR1 MNHEY, CDR2 SMNVEV (reference sequence). This CDR3 contains 19 residues. The V and J ends lost 2 bases and 9 bases respectively, with 29 bases between them. In DNA form, the CDR3 reads TGTGCCAGCAGTTTAGGTCGACAGCCCCAGCTCCTAGGGAAGGGTGAGCAGTTCTTC. Translation: CASSLGRQPQLLGKGEQFF.

The rearrangement links TRBV6-5 to TRBJ2-7; no definite D call. Between the trimmed V and J ends, which lost 2 bases and 6 bases, there was a span of 14 bases. The germline V gene has CDR1 MNHEY and CDR2 SVGAGI. The length of the CDR3 is 14 residues. CDR3 nucleotide sequence: TGTGCCAGCAGTTACGTTAGGGTTCACGGCGAGCAGTACTTC. The encoded protein is CASSYVRVHGEQYF.

This chain links TRBV7-9 with TRBJ2-1; the D is unclear. The CDR3 has 13 residues. Trimming pared 5 bases from V and 7 bases from J, leaving 12 bases between. Looked up from germline, CDR1 is SEHNR and CDR2 is FQNEAQ (reference sequence). This chain's CDR3 is CASSHVSGNEQFF. Here the CDR3 DNA reads TGTGCCAGCAGCCACGTTAGTGGAAATGAGCAGTTCTTC.

This clone was seen just once. V and J are TRBV5-1 and TRBJ1-1, with D possibly TRBD1 on 6 matching bases. Trimming pared 2 bases from V and 6 bases from J, leaving 20 bases between. From germline, CDR1 is SGHRS and CDR2 YFSETQ. The CDR3 is 16 amino acids. The CDR3 bases are TGCGCCAGCAGCTTCAGGGGAGAGGGGAATGGGGCTGAAGCTTTCTTT. Its protein product is CASSFRGEGNGAEAFF.

CDR3 protein: CSAAGQGLSGNTIYF. The CDR3 bases are TGCAGCGCAGCGGGACAGGGATTGTCTGGAAACACCATATATTTT. The rearrangement uses TRBV29-1 and TRBJ1-3, with 9 bases matching TRBD1. Trimming at V came to 7 bases and at J to 1 base, leaving 8 bases not matched to a gene. The CDR3 is made up of 15 amino acids. Germline assignment: CDR1 SQVTM and CDR2 ANQGSEA.

The CDR3: CASSLGGTSQYF. The DNA of the CDR3 is TGTGCCAGCAGTTTAGGCGGGACTTCGCAGTATTTT. This sequence joins TRBV12-3 or TRBV12-4 and TRBJ2-3, with a tentative D call TRBD2 (6 bases). The V end lost 1 base, the J end lost 10 bases, and 9 bases lay between the germline ends. The CDR3 has 12 amino acids.

The chain couples TRBV12-3 or TRBV12-4 to TRBJ1-4, with D tentatively TRBD1 (5 bases). V lost 8 bases and J 7 bases, leaving 14 bases between the germline ends. The CDR3 length is 13 residues. CDR3 residues: CASSWSGTEKLFF. The CDR3 region has the DNA TGTGCCAGCTCCTGGTCAGGGACTGAAAAACTGTTTTTT.

V usage is TRBV12-3 or TRBV12-4 and J usage is TRBJ1-2, with D uncertain. The CDR3 consists of 13 residues. The V gene lost 2 bases and the J gene lost 5 bases, with 9 bases spanning the gap. The CDR3 nucleotides read TGTGCCAGCAGTTTACCGGCCGGTTATGGCTACACCTTC. It encodes CASSLPAGYGYTF.

The rearrangement uses TRBV2 and TRBJ2-1; TRBD2 agrees at 7 bases. The CDR3 is made up of 14 amino acids. CDR1 and CDR2 (germline): SNHLY, FYNNEI. The V and J ends lost 8 bases and 8 bases, in that order; junction bases with no gene match: 12. The CDR3 DNA reads TGTGCCAGCCCGGCTAGCGGAGGTGTCTATGAGCAGTTCTTC. Protein: CASPASGGVYEQFF.

This clone was seen a single time. The chain employs TRBV25-1 and TRBJ1-2; no reliable D call. Trimming removed 2 bases from V and 8 bases from J, with 15 bases in between. The CDR3 loop spans 14 amino acids. Germline CDR1 is MGHDK and CDR2 is SYGVNS. CDR3: CASSEEVRTRGYTF. CDR3 sequence (DNA): TGTGCCAGCAGTGAAGAAGTTCGTACGAGGGGCTACACCTTC.

The CDR3 nucleotides read TGTGCCAGCAGCCAAGGGTGGGCATCGAACACTGAAGCTTTCTTT. Translating gives CASSQGWASNTEAFF. The chain links TRBV3-1 (or the pseudogene TRBV3-2) to TRBJ1-1, with D unresolved. The germline gives CDR1 LGHDT, CDR2 YNNKEL (reference sequence). Deletions cut 1 base from V and 1 base from J, with 10 bases between. The CDR3 covers 15 residues.

The V and J genes are TRBV11-2 and TRBJ2-3, with D hard to call. This CDR3 is 14 amino acids long. Germline CDR1 reads SGHAT; CDR2 reads FQNNGV. The V end lost 3 bases, the J end lost 2 bases, and 9 bases lay between the germline ends. CDR3 loop: CASSFFSHTDTQYF. CDR3 bases: TGTGCCAGCAGCTTCTTCTCCCACACAGATACGCAGTATTTT.

V is TRBV9 and J is TRBJ2-6, with TRBD1 matching 8 bases. The CDR3 spans 18 residues. The J segment lost 0 bases and the V segment lost 5 bases, leaving 10 bases of the junction unmatched. CDR1 and CDR2 from the germline V gene are SGDLS and YYNGEE. CDR3 DNA: TGTGCCAGCAGTCCCTCGACAGGGGCATTCTCTGGGGCCAACGTCCTGACTTTC. Residues: CASSPSTGAFSGANVLTF.

The J gene is TRBJ2-1, the V gene TRBV15; no clear D gene. Germline-derived CDR1 and CDR2 are LNHNV and YYDKDF (reference sequence). The CDR3 spans 13 residues. V was clipped by 3 bases and J by 6 bases, with 9 bases between them. CDR3 residues: CATSRVSGNEQFF. The CDR3 nucleotides read TGTGCCACCAGCAGGGTTTCGGGCAATGAGCAGTTCTTC.

This rearrangement joins TRBV28 to TRBJ1-3, with 10 nucleotides matching TRBD1. The CDR3 has 19 residues. Germline CDR1 is MDHEN and CDR2 is SYDVKM. V lost 2 bases, J lost 0 bases, and 10 bases stayed unmatched. In DNA, the CDR3 is TGTGCCAGCAGTTTACCCTTGGGAGGGACAGGGGACTCTGGAAACACCATATATTTT. Translation gives CASSLPLGGTGDSGNTIYF.

This sequence joins TRBV30 and TRBJ1-2; D gene ambiguous. CDR1 is GTSNPN and CDR2 is SVGIG in the germline V gene (reference sequence). V was pared by 0 bases and J by 6 bases, with 8 bases between. The CDR3 loop spans 12 amino acids. The CDR3 spells CAWSVGSHGYTF. The CDR3 nucleotides read TGTGCCTGGAGTGTTGGGTCCCATGGCTACACCTTC.

The chain carries TRBV7-6 and TRBJ1-1; tentatively, D is TRBD1 (5 bases). CDR1 is SGHVS and CDR2 is FNYEAQ in the germline V gene. V lost 4 bases and J 4 bases, leaving 19 bases between the germline ends. This CDR3 spans 16 amino acids. The CDR3 is CASSSLSGEASTEAFF. The CDR3 DNA reads as TGTGCCAGCAGCTCCCTATCGGGGGAAGCTAGCACTGAAGCTTTCTTT.

The chain joins TRBV27 to TRBJ2-4; 9 bases line up with TRBD1. The CDR3 spans 19 residues. Germline V gene lookup returns CDR1 MNHEY and CDR2 SMNVEV (reference sequence). The junction had 10 bases not matched to a gene; V was cut back by 0 bases and J by 1 base. The CDR3 DNA sequence: TGTGCCAGCAGTTTATCCCAAACCTCACAGGGGGCCGCCAAAAACATTCAGTACTTC. Its protein is CASSLSQTSQGAAKNIQYF.

The chain's CDR3 is CASSYTSGTGYEQYF. In DNA form, the CDR3 reads TGCGCCAGCAGCTACACCTCCGGGACAGGCTACGAGCAGTACTTC. This rearrangement joins TRBV5-1 to TRBJ2-7; 8 nucleotides line up with TRBD1. CDR1 is SGHRS, CDR2 YFSETQ, per germline. The V gene end was trimmed by 3 bases and the J gene end by 3 bases; junction bases not matched to a gene: 8. The CDR3 contains 15 residues.

This sequence joins TRBV10-2 and TRBJ1-2; unclear D gene. The germline V gene has CDR1 WSHSY and CDR2 SAAADI. There are 12 residues in the CDR3. V was pared by 2 bases and J by 4 bases, with 5 bases between. CDR3 DNA: TGCGCCAGCAGTGAGATAGGCTATGGCTACACCTTC. This codes for CASSEIGYGYTF.

This rearrangement joins TRBV5-6 to TRBJ2-5; D is unresolved. The germline gives CDR1 SGHDT, CDR2 YYEEEE. The V gene lost 0 bases and the J gene lost 3 bases, with 6 bases spanning the gap. This CDR3 contains 13 residues. CDR3 protein: CASSLGAEETQYF. In nucleotides, the CDR3 is TGTGCCAGCAGCTTGGGCGCGGAAGAGACCCAGTACTTC.

This sequence joins TRBV29-1 and TRBJ2-7; D unresolved. Per germline, CDR1 SQVTM and CDR2 ANQGSEA. The V and J ends lost 7 bases and 5 bases respectively, with 12 bases between them. The CDR3 is made up of 11 amino acids. This CDR3 reads CSAAQVDEQYF. Written as DNA, the CDR3 is TGCAGCGCCGCACAAGTGGACGAGCAGTACTTC.

The chain joins TRBV5-1 to TRBJ2-2, with 9 nucleotides matching TRBD1. The CDR3 consists of 16 residues. Germline V gene lookup returns CDR1 SGHRS and CDR2 YFSETQ. Trimming cost V 0 bases and J 5 bases; bases outside gene matches: 5. The CDR3 DNA reads TGCGCCAGCAGCTTGGACAGGGGGCATGGGACCGGGGAGCTGTTTTTT. This translates into CASSLDRGHGTGELFF. Filled out from reference TRBV5-1 and TRBJ2-2, the complete variable domain reads KAGVTQTPRYLIKTRGQQVTLSCSPISGHRSVSWYQQTPGQGLQFLFEYFSETQRNKGNFPGRFSGRQFSNSRSEMNVSTLELGDSALYLCASSLDRGHGTGELFFGEGSRLTVL.

The chain couples TRBV5-1 to TRBJ2-6; 9 nucleotides align to TRBD1. Germline V lookup: CDR1 SGHRS, CDR2 YFSETQ. The CDR3 loop spans 15 amino acids. V lost 5 bases to trimming and J lost 4 bases; unmatched junction nucleotides: 4. The CDR3 DNA follows: TGCGCCAGCAGACGGACAGGGGACGGGGCCAACGTCCTGACTTTC. This gives the protein CASRRTGDGANVLTF.

This rearrangement joins TRBV2 to TRBJ1-6, with D perhaps matching TRBD1 (5 bases). The length of the CDR3 is 16 residues. Germline V CDR1 and CDR2: SNHLY, FYNNEI. V dropped 5 bases and J dropped 9 bases, with 20 bases sitting between them. The CDR3 reads CASSSQGSAGSSPLHF. Written as DNA, the CDR3 is TGTGCCAGCAGTTCGCAGGGTAGTGCCGGGAGTTCACCCCTCCACTTT. The entire variable domain, with the rest obtained from reference TRBV2 and TRBJ1-6, is as follows: EPEVTQTPSHQVTQMGQEVILRCVPISNHLYFYWYRQILGQKVEFLVSFYNNEISEKSEIFDDQFSVERPDGSNFTLKIRSTKLEDSAMYFCASSSQGSAGSSPLHFGNGTRLTVT.

The chain joins TRBV11-2 to TRBJ1-2; D is ambiguous. The V gene lost 0 bases and the J gene lost 0 bases, with 8 bases spanning the gap. This CDR3 contains 15 residues. Germline V gene data show CDR1 as SGHAT and CDR2 as FQNNGV. CDR3 protein: CASSLEPSANYGYTF. The DNA for the CDR3 is TGTGCCAGCAGCTTAGAGCCGAGTGCTAACTATGGCTACACCTTC. Variable domain in full (rest from reference TRBV11-2 and TRBJ1-2): EAGVAQSPRYKIIEKRQSVAFWCNPISGHATLYWYQQILGQGPKLLIQFQNNGVVDDSQLPKDRFSAERLKGVDSTLKIQPAKLEDSAVYLCASSLEPSANYGYTFGSGTRLTVV.

CDR3 in amino acids: CASSLQGAVWAFF. CDR3 sequence (DNA): TGTGCCAGCAGTTTACAGGGGGCGGTCTGGGCTTTCTTT. The genes are TRBV12-3 or TRBV12-4 and TRBJ1-1; 8 bases are a match to TRBD1. The junction had 7 bases not matched to a gene; V was cut back by 2 bases and J by 11 bases. The CDR3 runs 13 residues.

V gene TRBV7-9 combines with J gene TRBJ1-6; D is possibly TRBD1 (5 bases). The CDR3 is 14 residues long. V lost 5 bases and J 2 bases, leaving 7 bases between the germline ends. Germline V lookup: CDR1 SEHNR, CDR2 FQNEAQ (reference sequence). CDR3 DNA: TGTGCCAGCAGCGTACAGGCCTATAATTCACCCCTCCACTTT. It yields the protein CASSVQAYNSPLHF.